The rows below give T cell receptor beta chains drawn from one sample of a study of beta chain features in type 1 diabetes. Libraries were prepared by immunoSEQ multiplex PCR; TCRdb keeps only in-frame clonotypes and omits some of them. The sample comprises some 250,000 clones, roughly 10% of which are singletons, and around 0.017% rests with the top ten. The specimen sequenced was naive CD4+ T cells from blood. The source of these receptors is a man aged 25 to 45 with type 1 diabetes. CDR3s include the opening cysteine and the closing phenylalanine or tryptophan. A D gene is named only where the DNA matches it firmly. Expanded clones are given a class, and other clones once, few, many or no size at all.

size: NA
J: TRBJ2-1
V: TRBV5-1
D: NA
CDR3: CASSPTQGLYNEQFF
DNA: TGCGCCAGCAGCCCTACACAGGGCCTATACAATGAGCAGTTCTTC

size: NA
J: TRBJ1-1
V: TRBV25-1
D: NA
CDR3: CASSYGVNTEAFF
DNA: TGTGCCAGCAGTTATGGAGTGAACACTGAAGCTTTCTTT

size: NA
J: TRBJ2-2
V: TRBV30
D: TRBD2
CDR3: CAWSSPWGLAAGELFF
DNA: TGTGCCTGGAGTTCGCCGTGGGGACTAGCGGCCGGGGAGCTGTTTTTT

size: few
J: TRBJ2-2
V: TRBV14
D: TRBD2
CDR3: CASSQQPGGTGELFF
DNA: TGTGCCAGCAGCCAACAACCGGGGGGTACCGGGGAGCTGTTTTTT

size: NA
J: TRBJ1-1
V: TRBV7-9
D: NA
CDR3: CASSWGYIEAFF
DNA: TGTGCCAGCAGCTGGGGCTACATTGAAGCTTTCTTT

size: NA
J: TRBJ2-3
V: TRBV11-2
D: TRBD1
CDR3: CASSFLGQSTDTQYF
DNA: TGTGCCAGCAGCTTTCTGGGACAGTCAACAGATACGCAGTATTTT

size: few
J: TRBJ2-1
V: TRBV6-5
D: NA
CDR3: CASSSPGDEQFF
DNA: TGTGCCAGCAGCTCCCCCGGGGATGAGCAGTTCTTC

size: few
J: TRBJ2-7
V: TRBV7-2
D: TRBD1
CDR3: CASSIDRGTYEQYF
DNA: TGTGCCAGCAGCATCGACAGGGGGACCTACGAGCAGTACTTC

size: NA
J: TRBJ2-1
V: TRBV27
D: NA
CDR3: CASQGWSYNEQFF
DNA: TGTGCCAGCCAGGGGTGGTCCTACAATGAGCAGTTCTTC

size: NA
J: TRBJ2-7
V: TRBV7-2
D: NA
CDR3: CASSLSYDTRRGEQYF
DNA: TGTGCCAGCAGCTTAAGTTACGACACCCGAAGGGGCGAGCAGTACTTC

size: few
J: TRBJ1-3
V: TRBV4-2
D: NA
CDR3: CASSRTESGNTIYF
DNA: TGTGCCAGCAGCCGGACAGAGTCTGGAAACACCATATATTTT

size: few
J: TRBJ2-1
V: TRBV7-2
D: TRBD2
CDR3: CASSFSGGAYNEQFF
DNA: TGTGCCAGCAGCTTTAGCGGGGGGGCCTACAATGAGCAGTTCTTC

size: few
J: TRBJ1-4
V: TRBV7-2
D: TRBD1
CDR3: CASSLTMTGVIGKLFF
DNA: TGTGCCAGCAGCTTGACGATGACAGGGGTTATCGGGAAACTGTTTTTT

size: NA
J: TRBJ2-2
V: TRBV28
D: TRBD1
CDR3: CASSPTGAKLFF
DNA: TGTGCCAGCAGCCCCACAGGGGCCAAGCTGTTTTTT

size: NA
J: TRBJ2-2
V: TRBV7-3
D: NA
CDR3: CASSSQGTTGELFF
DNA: TGTGCCAGCAGCTCTCAGGGTACCACCGGGGAGCTGTTTTTT

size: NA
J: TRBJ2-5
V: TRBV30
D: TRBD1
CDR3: CAWNQQGSKTQYF
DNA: TGTGCCTGGAATCAACAGGGGTCGAAGACCCAGTACTTC

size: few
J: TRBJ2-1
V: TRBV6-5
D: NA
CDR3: CASSLSPSVNEQFF
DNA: TGTGCCAGCAGCCTATCCCCTAGCGTCAATGAGCAGTTCTTC

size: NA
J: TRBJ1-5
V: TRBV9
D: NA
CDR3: CASSVGGTQPQHF
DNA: TGTGCCAGCAGCGTAGGAGGTACTCAGCCCCAGCATTTT

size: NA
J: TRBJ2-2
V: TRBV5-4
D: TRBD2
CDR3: CASSDGGASGTGELFF
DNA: TGTGCCAGCAGCGACGGTGGGGCTAGCGGCACCGGGGAGCTGTTTTTT

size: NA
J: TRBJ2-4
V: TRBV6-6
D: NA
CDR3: CASSLRELAKNIQYF
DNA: TGTGCCAGCAGTTTGAGAGAACTAGCCAAAAACATTCAGTACTTC

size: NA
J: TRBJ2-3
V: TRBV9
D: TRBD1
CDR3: CASSVAGQGTDTQYF
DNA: TGTGCCAGCAGCGTCGCGGGACAGGGGACAGATACGCAGTATTTT

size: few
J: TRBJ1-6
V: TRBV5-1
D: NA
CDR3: CASSSKEDSPLHF
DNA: TGCGCCAGCAGCTCCAAGGAGGATTCACCCCTCCACTTT

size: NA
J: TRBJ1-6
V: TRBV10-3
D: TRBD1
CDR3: CAIKQGVGNSPLHF
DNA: TGTGCCATCAAACAGGGGGTCGGAAATTCACCCCTCCACTTT

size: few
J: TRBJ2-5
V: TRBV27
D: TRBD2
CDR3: CASSRTRTSGITQYF
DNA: TGTGCCAGCAGCCGCACTCGGACTAGCGGAATTACCCAGTACTTC

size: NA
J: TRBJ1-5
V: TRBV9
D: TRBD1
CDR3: CASSVGTGGNQPQHF
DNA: TGTGCCAGCAGCGTAGGGACAGGGGGAAATCAGCCCCAGCATTTT

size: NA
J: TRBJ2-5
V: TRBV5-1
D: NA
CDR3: CASSSRTVQETQYF
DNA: TGCGCCAGCAGCTCTCGGACAGTTCAAGAGACCCAGTACTTC

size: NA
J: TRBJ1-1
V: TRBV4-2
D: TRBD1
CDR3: CASSQDMAGGTTEAFF
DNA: TGTGCCAGCAGCCAAGATATGGCAGGGGGGACCACTGAAGCTTTCTTT

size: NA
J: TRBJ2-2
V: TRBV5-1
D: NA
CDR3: CASSLNLAHTGELFF
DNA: TGCGCCAGCAGCTTAAACCTAGCGCACACCGGGGAGCTGTTTTTT

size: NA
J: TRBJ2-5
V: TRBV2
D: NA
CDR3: CASGGRALQETQYF
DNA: TGTGCCTCGGGGGGCAGGGCTCTCCAAGAGACCCAGTACTTC

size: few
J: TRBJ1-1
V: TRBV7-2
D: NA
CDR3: CASSLGYSSEAFF
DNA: TGTGCCAGCAGCTTAGGATACAGCTCTGAAGCTTTCTTT

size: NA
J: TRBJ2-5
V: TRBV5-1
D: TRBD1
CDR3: CASSRGTGIVGETQYF
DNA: TGCGCCAGCAGCCGAGGGACAGGGATCGTTGGAGAGACCCAGTACTTC

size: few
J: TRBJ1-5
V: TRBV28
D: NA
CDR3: CASSLAGQPQHF
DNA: TGTGCCAGCAGTCTAGCGGGGCAGCCCCAGCATTTT

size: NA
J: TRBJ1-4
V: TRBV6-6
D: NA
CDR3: CASSYSEEKLFF
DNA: TGTGCCAGCAGTTACTCGGAGGAAAAACTGTTTTTT

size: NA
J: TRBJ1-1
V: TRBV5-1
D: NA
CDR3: CASSYSGGAGAEAFF
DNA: TGCGCCAGCAGCTACTCCGGAGGGGCGGGCGCTGAAGCTTTCTTT

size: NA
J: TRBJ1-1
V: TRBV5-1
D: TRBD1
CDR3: CASSLQPGQTLNTEAFF
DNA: TGCGCCAGCAGCTTGCAACCGGGACAGACCTTGAACACTGAAGCTTTCTTT

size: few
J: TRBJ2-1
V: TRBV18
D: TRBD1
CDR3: CASSPRDRGNEQFF
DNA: TGTGCCAGCTCACCAAGGGACAGGGGCAATGAGCAGTTCTTC

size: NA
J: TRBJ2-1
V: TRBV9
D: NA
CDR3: CASSVQGNEQFF
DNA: TGTGCCAGCAGCGTACAGGGGAATGAGCAGTTCTTC

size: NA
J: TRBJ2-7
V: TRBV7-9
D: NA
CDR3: CASSLEGRSYEQYF
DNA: TGTGCCAGCAGCTTAGAAGGTCGGAGCTACGAGCAGTACTTC

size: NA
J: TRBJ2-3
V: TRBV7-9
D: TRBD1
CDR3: CASSFGQDSGTQYF
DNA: TGTGCCAGCAGCTTCGGACAGGACAGTGGTACGCAGTATTTT

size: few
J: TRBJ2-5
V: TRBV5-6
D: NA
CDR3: CASSLDVSETQYF
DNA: TGTGCCAGCAGCCTGGATGTCTCAGAGACCCAGTACTTC

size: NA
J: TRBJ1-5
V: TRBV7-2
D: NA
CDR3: CASSRTLTGEPQHF
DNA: TGTGCCAGCAGCCGGACACTTACGGGAGAGCCCCAGCATTTT

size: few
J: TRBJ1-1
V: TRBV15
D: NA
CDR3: CATSSSILLNTEAFF
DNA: TGTGCCACCAGCAGTAGTATCCTTCTGAACACTGAAGCTTTCTTT

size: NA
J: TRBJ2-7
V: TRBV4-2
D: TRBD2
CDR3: CASSRETSGGYEQYF
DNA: TGTGCCAGCAGCCGAGAGACTAGCGGGGGTTACGAGCAGTACTTC

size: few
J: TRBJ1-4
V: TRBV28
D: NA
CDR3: CASSERSAGRRDEKLFF
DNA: TGTGCCAGCAGCGAACGATCGGCGGGGAGGAGAGATGAAAAACTGTTTTTT

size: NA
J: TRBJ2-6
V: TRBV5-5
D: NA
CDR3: CASSSGLPPSGANVLTF
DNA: TGTGCCAGCAGCTCCGGACTCCCCCCCTCTGGGGCCAACGTCCTGACTTTC

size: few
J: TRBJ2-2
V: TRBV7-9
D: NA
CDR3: CASSLTRGNTGELFF
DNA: TGTGCCAGCAGCTTAACAAGAGGGAACACCGGGGAGCTGTTTTTT

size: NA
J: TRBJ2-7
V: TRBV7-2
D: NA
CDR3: CASSLGGQGYEQYF
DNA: TGTGCCAGCAGCTTAGGGGGGCAGGGCTACGAGCAGTACTTC

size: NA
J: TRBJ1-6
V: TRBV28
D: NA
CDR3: CASRGVPNSPLHF
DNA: TGTGCCAGCAGGGGCGTCCCTAATTCACCCCTCCACTTT

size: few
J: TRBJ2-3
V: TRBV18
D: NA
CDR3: CASSPLTGSTDTQYF
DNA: TGTGCCAGCTCACCACTAACAGGAAGCACAGATACGCAGTATTTT

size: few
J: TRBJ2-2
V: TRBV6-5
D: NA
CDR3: CASIYGGTGELFF
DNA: TGTGCCAGCATCTATGGGGGGACCGGGGAGCTGTTTTTT

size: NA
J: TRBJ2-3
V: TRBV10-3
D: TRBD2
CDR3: CAIRASGDPADTQYF
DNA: TGTGCCATCAGAGCTAGCGGGGACCCAGCAGATACGCAGTATTTT

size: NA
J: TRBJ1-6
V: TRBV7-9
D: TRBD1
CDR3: CASSPRDSTPLHF
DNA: TGTGCCAGCAGCCCACGGGACAGCACGCCCCTCCACTTT

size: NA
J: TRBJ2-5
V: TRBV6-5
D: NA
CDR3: CASSYDRRTQETQYF
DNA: TGTGCCAGCAGTTACGACAGGCGGACTCAAGAGACCCAGTACTTC

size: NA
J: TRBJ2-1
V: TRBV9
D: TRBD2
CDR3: CASSPTGGPVYNEQFF
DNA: TGTGCCAGCAGCCCTACGGGGGGGCCAGTTTACAATGAGCAGTTCTTC

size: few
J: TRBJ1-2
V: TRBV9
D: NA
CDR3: CASSVGDLAGYGYTF
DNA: TGTGCCAGCAGCGTAGGAGATCTAGCCGGCTATGGCTACACCTTC